At least ten counts were recorded for the clone carrying this T cell receptor (beta chain). Its cognate antigen is unknown. This entry comes from a study of T-cell memory formation after mild COVID-19. At the level of the study: TCR clusters were mostly confined to one donor each. Study-level results: Second-wave clones peaking on day 37 lacked confirmed SARS-CoV-2 specificity. CD4+ clones that contracted lay mainly in CM and EM; CD8+ ones lay in EMRA.

The CDR3 is made up of 14 amino acids. CDR1 is MNHNY, CDR2 SVGAGI, per germline (reference sequence). V was cut by 2 bases and J by 6 bases, with 13 bases left in between. With constant-segment primers, 5'RACE yielded cDNA libraries of TCR alpha and TCR beta that carried sample barcodes and UMIs. TCRdb reprocessed the 5' RACE reads with MiXCR, giving one entry per CDR3 protein. The data hold hundreds of thousands of distinct CDR3 sequences, with approximately 15% observed a single time. This receptor was obtained from a man in his late teens or twenties who had mild COVID-19 (a few samples of this study predate the infection). Cell type and time point are not known. The chain has TRBV6-6 and TRBJ1-2; D is unclear. Source material: PBMCs or a T cell subset sorted from them (not recorded which). For the CDR3, the DNA is TGTGCCAGCAGTTACGTTCAGGCCCTAGATGGCTACACCTTC. Amino acids: CASSYVQALDGYTF.